This entry lists 28 T cell receptor beta chains sequenced from one sample in a study of STAT3 mutations in large granular lymphocyte leukemia. Antigens of these TCRs are unknown. Regarding the study as a whole: Every T-LGLL patient had at least one immunodominant TCRbeta clonotype.

Here immunoSEQ multiplex PCR was the method, and the copy in TCRdb shows in-frame clones only, minus some. The table has over 25,000 clones, more than 60% seen once. Material for sequencing was peripheral blood mononuclear cells. These receptors originate from a woman aged 50 to 60 with T-cell large granular lymphocyte leukemia. Some clones in this sample may be carry-over from other donors' samples.

The chain links TRBV28 to TRBJ1-1; D is undetermined. Between the trimmed V and J ends, which lost 7 bases and 1 base, there was a span of 4 bases. Germline CDR1 reads MDHEN; CDR2 reads SYDVKM. The CDR3 extends over 11 amino acids. The DNA for the CDR3 is TGTGCCAGCACCCGGAACACTGAAGCTTTCTTT. Its protein product is CASTRNTEAFF.

The V gene is TRBV10-2, the J gene TRBJ2-2; 9 bases are shared with TRBD1. V shed 6 bases and J 1 base; nucleotides not matched to a gene: 6. The CDR3 covers 16 residues. From germline, CDR1 is WSHSY and CDR2 SAAADI. In DNA, the CDR3 is TGCGCCAGCAGCGACCTGGGACAGGGGAACACCGGGGAGCTGTTTTTT. Protein product: CASSDLGQGNTGELFF.

This chain links TRBV11-2 with TRBJ2-2; D ambiguous. From germline, CDR1 is SGHAT and CDR2 FQNNGV. The CDR3 is 15 amino acids. The germline V and J ends were trimmed by 1 base and 6 bases, with 12 bases remaining between them. CDR3 sequence reads: CASSLASSSAGELFF. DNA for the CDR3: TGTGCCAGCAGCTTAGCCTCCTCTAGTGCCGGGGAGCTGTTTTTT.

The rearrangement joins TRBV28 to TRBJ1-2, with TRBD1 matching over 9 bases. There are 15 residues in the CDR3. Germline V CDR1 and CDR2: MDHEN, SYDVKM. J gave up 4 bases and V 4 bases, and 7 bases lay outside the gene matches. DNA for the CDR3: TGTGCCAGCAGTTCCGAGACAGGGGGGAGCTATGGCTACACCTTC. Protein sequence: CASSSETGGSYGYTF.

The chain uses TRBV7-9 and TRBJ2-7; D gene ambiguous. The V gene's germline CDR1 is SEHNR and CDR2 FQNEAQ (reference sequence). This CDR3 has 16 residues. V lost 1 base and J lost 0, with 13 bases in between. DNA for the CDR3: TGTGCCAGCAGCTTAGGGTGGGAAACGAGCTCCTACGAGCAGTACTTC. It translates to CASSLGWETSSYEQYF.

The gene calls are TRBV6-6 and TRBJ1-1; D gene ambiguous. The length of the CDR3 is 11 residues. The germline V gene encodes CDR1 MNHNY and CDR2 SVGAGI (reference sequence). V was clipped by 0 bases and J by 8 bases, with 4 bases between them. The CDR3 bases are TGTGCCAGCAGTTACTCCCAGGAAGCTTTCTTT. Protein product: CASSYSQEAFF.

This chain links TRBV18 with TRBJ2-3, with D unresolved. Germline V gene lookup returns CDR1 KGHSH and CDR2 LQKENI. V was pared by 4 bases and J by 0 bases, with 5 bases between. The CDR3 covers 13 residues. CDR3 nucleotide sequence: TGTGCCAGCTCACAGGATAGCACAGATACGCAGTATTTT. This encodes CASSQDSTDTQYF.

This chain connects TRBV28 to TRBJ2-7; TRBD2 agrees at 7 bases. The CDR3 has 13 residues. Per germline, CDR1 MDHEN and CDR2 SYDVKM. V gave up 6 bases and J gave up 1 base; unmatched junction bases: 3. CDR3 nucleotide sequence: TGTGCCAGCAGGAAAGCGGGATCCTACGAGCAGTACTTC. Its translation is CASRKAGSYEQYF.

This chain connects TRBV7-9 to TRBJ2-7; TRBD1 agrees at 7 bases. The junction had 6 bases not matched to a gene; V was cut back by 2 bases and J by 2 bases. This CDR3 region has 15 residues. CDR1 and CDR2 (germline): SEHNR, FQNEAQ (reference sequence). The CDR3 sequence is CASSLSGGMAYEQYF. The DNA for the CDR3 is TGTGCCAGCAGCTTATCAGGGGGAATGGCCTACGAGCAGTACTTC.

In DNA form, the CDR3 reads TGTGCCAGTCTAAGAGGCCAACTGAACACTGAAGCTTTCTTT. As protein: CASLRGQLNTEAFF. V gene TRBV6-6 combines with J gene TRBJ1-1; no reliable D call. There are 14 residues in the CDR3. V was shortened by 9 bases and J by 0 bases, with 14 bases between the two germline ends. Germline V CDR1 and CDR2: MNHNY, SVGAGI (reference sequence).

This clone was counted a single time. The chain combines TRBV30 with TRBJ2-7; no clear D gene. CDR1 is GTSNPN, CDR2 SVGIG, per germline (reference sequence). The CDR3 extends over 12 amino acids. Trimming cost V 0 bases and J 4 bases, with 7 bases left between them. This chain's CDR3 is CAWSVQRYEQYF. CDR3 in DNA: TGTGCCTGGAGTGTTCAGCGTTACGAGCAGTACTTC.

The chain uses TRBV7-2 and TRBJ2-2, with 11 bases aligning to TRBD1. The CDR3 is made up of 14 amino acids. In germline, CDR1 is SGHTA, CDR2 FQGNSA. With 5 bases clipped from V and 5 bases from J, the junction kept 1 base outside the gene matches. CDR3 DNA: TGTGCCAGCAGCGGACAGGGGGCAACCGGGGAGCTGTTTTTT. Its translation: CASSGQGATGELFF.

The J gene is TRBJ1-1, the V gene TRBV28; D gene ambiguous. The CDR3 consists of 13 residues. The V and J ends lost 4 bases and 6 bases respectively, with 12 bases between them. The germline CDR1 and CDR2 sequences are MDHEN and SYDVKM. The CDR3 is CASSSPGGPEAFF. CDR3 DNA: TGTGCCAGCAGTTCCCCGGGAGGGCCTGAAGCTTTCTTT.

V usage is TRBV4-1 and J usage is TRBJ2-7, with TRBD1 as a possible D gene (6 bases). The CDR3 spans 15 residues. The V end lost 2 bases, the J end lost 7 bases, and 18 bases lay between the germline ends. Germline V gene lookup returns CDR1 MGHRA and CDR2 YSYEKL. CDR3 in DNA: TGCGCCAGCAGCCAAATCGGGGACCAGAGGGGGGAGCAGTACTTC. Its translation: CASSQIGDQRGEQYF.

The V gene is TRBV9, the J gene TRBJ1-2, with 8 bases aligning to TRBD1. Per germline, CDR1 SGDLS and CDR2 YYNGEE. Germline trimming cut 4 bases from V and 6 bases from J; bases unmatched to any gene: 8. This CDR3 has 14 amino acids. CDR3 nucleotide sequence: TGTGCCAGCAGCACTAGACAGGGGTTGAATGGCTACACCTTC. Protein sequence: CASSTRQGLNGYTF.

J is TRBJ2-5 and V is TRBV4-2; D unclear. Germline CDR1 reads LGHNA; CDR2 reads YNFKEQ. This CDR3 is 16 amino acids long. V was cut by 4 bases and J by 0 bases, with 15 bases left in between. The CDR3 reads CASSPNAAVNQETQYF. In nucleotides, the CDR3 is TGTGCCAGCAGCCCGAATGCGGCGGTAAACCAAGAGACCCAGTACTTC.

This clone has a handful of counts. The chain links TRBV27 to TRBJ1-2; possibly TRBD1 for D (6 bases). V was shortened by 2 bases and J by 8 bases, with 18 bases between the two germline ends. The CDR3 covers 15 residues. Per germline, CDR1 MNHEY and CDR2 SMNVEV (reference sequence). CDR3 bases: TGTGCCAGCAGTTTAATTAAGTCGGGGACATGGGGCTACACCTTC. Translated, it gives CASSLIKSGTWGYTF.

This clone occurred a few times. The chain carries TRBV29-1 and TRBJ1-1; D remains ambiguous. The germline V gene has CDR1 SQVTM and CDR2 ANQGSEA. Trimming shortened V by 6 bases and J by 8 bases, and 16 bases separated the two germline ends. This CDR3 spans 12 amino acids. DNA of the CDR3: TGCAGCGTGGTGTCGGGATATACGGAAGCTTTCTTT. Residues: CSVVSGYTEAFF.

The V and J genes are TRBV11-2 and TRBJ2-7; 13 positions match TRBD2. Losses at the gene ends were 4 bases for V and 7 bases for J; bases not matched to a gene: 7. CDR3 length: 15 residues. Germline V gene sequence: CDR1 SGHAT, CDR2 FQNNGV. CDR3 residues: CASSSPGLAGYEQYF. CDR3 nucleotide sequence: TGTGCCAGCAGCTCGCCGGGACTAGCGGGATATGAGCAGTACTTC.

The genes are TRBV5-8 and TRBJ2-5; tentative D call: TRBD2 (5 bases). Looked up from germline, CDR1 is SGHTS and CDR2 is YDEGEE. Trimming removed 1 base from V and 4 bases from J, with 17 bases in between. CDR3 size: 16 residues. The CDR3: CASSLFRGGVAETQYF. CDR3 DNA: TGTGCCAGCAGCTTGTTCCGGGGTGGAGTAGCAGAGACCCAGTACTTC.

This chain uses TRBV13 with TRBJ2-5, with TRBD2 matching 11 bases. CDR1 and CDR2 (germline): PRHDT, FYEKMQ (reference sequence). Trimming took 5 bases from V and 2 from J; bases not matched to a gene: 7. The CDR3 length is 16 residues. CDR3 in DNA: TGTGCCAGCAGCCCCCGACTAGCGGGACCGCAAGAGACCCAGTACTTC. Translating gives CASSPRLAGPQETQYF.

This clone was counted between two and nine times. V usage is TRBV5-4 and J usage is TRBJ1-5; D possibly corresponds to TRBD1 (5 bases). V was trimmed by 4 bases and J by 6 bases, leaving 11 bases between them. The CDR3 runs to 13 residues. CDR1 and CDR2 from the germline V gene are SGHNT and YYREEE (reference sequence). CDR3: CASSMGTSQPQHF. In nucleotides, the CDR3 is TGTGCCAGCAGCATGGGGACCAGTCAGCCCCAGCATTTT.

This chain uses TRBV7-3 with TRBJ2-7, with TRBD1 as a possible D gene (5 bases). The CDR3 runs to 14 residues. The germline V and J ends were trimmed by 5 bases and 7 bases, with 18 bases remaining between them. From germline, CDR1 is SGHTA and CDR2 FQGTGA. The CDR3 DNA is TGTGCCAGCAGCCCAACAGACAGAGGATGGGAGCAGTACTTC. It is translated as CASSPTDRGWEQYF.

The chain uses TRBV6-5 and TRBJ2-1; D possibly matches TRBD1 or TRBD2 (5 bases each). Germline-derived CDR1 and CDR2 are MNHEY and SVGAGI. CDR3 size: 13 residues. The V end was cut by 5 bases, the J end by 5 bases, with 10 bases between. The CDR3 region has the DNA TGTGCCAGCAGTCTAAGGGGACACAATGAGCAGTTCTTC. Translated: CASSLRGHNEQFF.

The rearrangement links TRBV2 to TRBJ1-1, with D hard to call. The CDR3 has 14 residues. The germline V and J ends were trimmed by 6 bases and 0 bases, with 11 bases remaining between them. Germline CDR1 reads SNHLY; CDR2 reads FYNNEI. Here the CDR3 DNA reads TGTGCCAGCAGATCTACTAAGCTGAACACTGAAGCTTTCTTT. Translation: CASRSTKLNTEAFF.

The chain combines TRBV5-1 with TRBJ2-3; 8 bases are a match to TRBD1. The germline V gene has CDR1 SGHRS and CDR2 YFSETQ. The CDR3 spans 16 residues. The J segment lost 0 bases and the V segment lost 2 bases, leaving 5 bases of the junction unmatched. The CDR3 spells CASSLTTGASTDTQYF. DNA for the CDR3: TGCGCCAGCAGCTTAACGACAGGGGCTAGCACAGATACGCAGTATTTT.

With respect to this clone: A read error may account for a junction end that differs from germline. J is TRBJ2-3 and V is TRBV7-9; D ambiguous. CDR1 SEHNR and CDR2 FQNEAQ come from the germline V gene (reference sequence). The CDR3 is 13 residues long. The CDR3, as DNA: TGTGCCAGCAGCTTAGAGGGCCGGCCATGGCGGATTTTT. As protein: CASSLEGRPWRIF. Using reference TRBV7-9 and TRBJ2-3 for the parts outside the CDR3, the full variable domain is DTGVSQNPRHKITKRGQNVTFRCDPISEHNRLYWYRQTLGQGPEFLTYFQNEAQLEKSRLLSDRFSAERPKGSFSTLEIQRTEQGDSAMYLCASSLEGRPWRIFGPGTRLTVL.

This chain links TRBV29-1 with TRBJ2-7; the match to TRBD1 covers 9 bases. Trimming cost V 6 bases and J 7 bases; bases outside gene matches: 4. Germline V gene data show CDR1 as SQVTM and CDR2 as ANQGSEA. The length of the CDR3 is 11 residues. The CDR3 region has the DNA TGCAGCGTACAGGGGGCGTGGGAGCAGTACTTC. Translation: CSVQGAWEQYF.